These 25 T cell receptor beta chains were all obtained from the same sample, sequenced in a study of blood T cells in healthy people across ages. Combining a sample-barcoded 5' primer with a J-beta primer mix, a second PCR ran for roughly 7 to 12 cycles. TCRdb analysed the 5' RACE reads with MiXCR anew, one entry per CDR3 protein. This sample yields about 640,000 distinct CDR3 sequences, of which roughly 50% are seen a single time; 30% to 40% belongs to the top ten. Sequenced input: blood. The receptors derive from a man aged 60-69 years in good health.

This clonotype was counted a few times. The chain has TRBV20-1 and TRBJ2-7; 7 nucleotides agree with TRBD2. Germline V gene lookup returns CDR1 DFQATT and CDR2 SNEGSKA (reference sequence). The CDR3 spans 13 residues. V was clipped by 5 bases and J by 2 bases; unmatched bases: 6. The CDR3 loop is CSAPGGPTYEQYF. CDR3 DNA sequence: TGCAGTGCTCCGGGGGGACCTACCTACGAGCAGTACTTC.

The chain links TRBV6-2 or TRBV6-3 to TRBJ1-5; 7 positions agree with TRBD1. The J segment lost 3 bases and the V segment lost 8 bases, leaving 7 bases of the junction unmatched. Looked up from germline, CDR1 is MNHEY and CDR2 is SVGEGT. The CDR3 spans 14 residues. The CDR3 coding sequence is TGTGCCAGCGGGCCTAGGGGGCTCAATCAGCCCCAGCATTTT. Amino acids: CASGPRGLNQPQHF.

The chain carries TRBV25-1 and TRBJ2-4; no definite D call. The DNA end is a closer match to TRBJ2-7, so the J assignment may be wrong. Germline loops: CDR1 MGHDK, CDR2 SYGVNS. CDR3 length: 14 amino acids. DNA for the CDR3: TGTGCCAGCAGTCCGAGTGGATCCTACTACGAGCAGTACTTC. Protein product: CASSPSGSYYEQYF.

The V call is TRBV12-3 or TRBV12-4, the J call TRBJ2-1; a possible D gene is TRBD1 (6 bases). The CDR3 is 15 amino acids. The V gene lost 7 bases and the J gene lost 9 bases, with 22 bases spanning the gap. CDR3 DNA sequence: TGTGCCAGCACCCCGTATTCTAGCAGGGGCCCTGAGCAGTTCTTC. Protein sequence: CASTPYSSRGPEQFF.

J is TRBJ2-4 and V is TRBV27; TRBD2 agrees at 8 bases. Trimming took 6 bases from V and 9 from J; bases not matched to a gene: 7. Germline values: CDR1 MNHEY, CDR2 SMNVEV (reference sequence). The CDR3 loop spans 13 amino acids. CDR3 loop: CASRTGGRSIQYF. In nucleotides, the CDR3 is TGTGCCAGCAGGACGGGGGGGCGATCCATTCAGTACTTC.

The gene calls are TRBV18 and TRBJ2-5; either TRBD1 or TRBD2 may supply D (5 bases each). V lost 0 bases to trimming and J lost 5 bases, with 10 bases between them. The V gene's germline CDR1 is KGHSH and CDR2 LQKENI. This CDR3 contains 14 residues. CDR3 nucleotides: TGTGCCAGCTCACCACCGGGGGTATTGGAGACCCAGTACTTC. Its protein is CASSPPGVLETQYF.

The chain employs TRBV4-1 and TRBJ2-3; 12 bases line up with TRBD2. Germline V lookup: CDR1 MGHRA, CDR2 YSYEKL. This CDR3 is 17 amino acids long. With 1 base clipped from V and 0 bases from J, the junction kept 2 bases outside the gene matches. CDR3 nucleotides: TGCGCCAGCAGCCAAGTGACTAGCGGGGGCAGCACAGATACGCAGTATTTT. Its translation is CASSQVTSGGSTDTQYF.

The table lists this clonotype with a few counts. This chain joins TRBV12-3 or TRBV12-4 and TRBJ2-7, with TRBD2 matching over 13 bases. The V and J ends lost 6 bases and 0 bases, in that order; junction bases with no gene match: 8. The CDR3 contains 17 residues. The CDR3 DNA sequence: TGTGCCAGCAGCCTAACTAGCGGGGGGGGAAGCTCCTACGAGCAGTACTTC. Translation gives CASSLTSGGGSSYEQYF.

This clonotype turned up a few times. The chain carries TRBV10-3 and TRBJ1-1; a weak D match, TRBD1 (5 bases). Germline CDR1 is ENHRY and CDR2 is SYGVKD. V lost 3 bases and J lost 2, with 10 bases in between. There are 14 residues in the CDR3. CDR3 nucleotides: TGTGCCATCAGTGACCGACAGAGAAACACTGAAGCTTTCTTT. This codes for CAISDRQRNTEAFF.

V and J are TRBV6-5 and TRBJ2-1, with D unresolved. This CDR3 comprises 14 residues. V was cut by 0 bases and J by 2 bases, with 5 bases left in between. CDR1 and CDR2 (germline): MNHEY, SVGAGI. The CDR3 loop is CASSYSLAYNEQFF. The DNA of the CDR3 is TGTGCCAGCAGTTACTCTCTAGCCTACAATGAGCAGTTCTTC.

The J gene is TRBJ2-3, the V gene TRBV5-1, with 9 bases fitting TRBD1. The CDR3 has 17 amino acids. Germline CDR1 and CDR2: SGHRS and YFSETQ. Trimming cost V 4 bases and J 0 bases; bases outside gene matches: 9. The CDR3 DNA sequence: TGCGCCAGCAGCGGTGCAGGGACAGGGCCTAGCACAGATACGCAGTATTTT. Its translation is CASSGAGTGPSTDTQYF.

This clonotype was detected a few times. The V call is TRBV7-2, the J call TRBJ2-7, with 14 bases lining up with TRBD2. The end of the DNA aligns better with TRBJ2-5, so the J call may be wrong. The CDR3 totals 18 residues. The germline V gene has CDR1 SGHTA and CDR2 FQGNSA. This CDR3 reads CASSSNRGLAGDLETQYF. The CDR3 DNA follows: TGTGCCAGCAGCTCTAATCGGGGACTAGCGGGGGATCTGGAGACCCAGTACTTC.

V is TRBV11-2 and J is TRBJ1-4, with 8 bases aligning to TRBD1. The germline V gene encodes CDR1 SGHAT and CDR2 FQNNGV. The V and J ends lost 5 bases and 3 bases, in that order; junction bases with no gene match: 5. The CDR3 extends over 15 amino acids. Here the CDR3 DNA reads TGTGCCAGCAGCCCCCAGGGGGCGGCTAATGAAAAACTGTTTTTT. This sequence encodes CASSPQGAANEKLFF. Supplemented by reference TRBV11-2 and TRBJ1-4, the full variable domain reads EAGVAQSPRYKIIEKRQSVAFWCNPISGHATLYWYQQILGQGPKLLIQFQNNGVVDDSQLPKDRFSAERLKGVDSTLKIQPAKLEDSAVYLCASSPQGAANEKLFFGSGTQLSVL.

The V call is TRBV10-3, the J call TRBJ2-3; D could derive from TRBD1 or TRBD2 (6 bases each). Per germline, CDR1 ENHRY and CDR2 SYGVKD. The CDR3 runs to 14 residues. V lost 4 bases and J 9 bases, leaving 17 bases between the germline ends. The CDR3 DNA sequence: TGTGCCATCAGTGCCGGGGGCCCGGGAGAAACGCAGTATTTT. Translating it yields CAISAGGPGETQYF.

This clonotype appeared a few times. V usage is TRBV5-1 and J usage is TRBJ2-4, with 8 bases lining up with TRBD1. This CDR3 is 20 amino acids long. V was clipped by 4 bases and J by 0 bases; unmatched bases: 18. The germline gives CDR1 SGHRS, CDR2 YFSETQ. The CDR3 nucleotides are TGCGCCAGCAGCCCTAAGGGGACAGGAGAACCAACGCTAGCCAAAAACATTCAGTACTTC. This translates into CASSPKGTGEPTLAKNIQYF. The full variable domain, in which reference TRBV5-1 and TRBJ2-4 provide the parts outside the CDR3, is KAGVTQTPRYLIKTRGQQVTLSCSPISGHRSVSWYQQTPGQGLQFLFEYFSETQRNKGNFPGRFSGRQFSNSRSEMNVSTLELGDSALYLCASSPKGTGEPTLAKNIQYFGAGTRLSVL.

The V and J genes are TRBV14 and TRBJ2-3; no definite D call. With 1 base removed from V and 4 bases from J, the gap between germline ends came to 9 bases. This CDR3 contains 14 residues. Germline-derived CDR1 and CDR2 are SGHDN and FVKESK. Here the CDR3 reads CASSQVAAADTQYF. CDR3 bases: TGTGCCAGCAGCCAAGTGGCCGCGGCAGATACGCAGTATTTT.

The chain couples TRBV13 to TRBJ2-5; 9 nucleotides align to TRBD2. The CDR3 length is 18 residues. V shed 5 bases and J 5 bases; nucleotides not matched to a gene: 18. Germline-derived CDR1 and CDR2 are PRHDT and FYEKMQ (reference sequence). CDR3 loop: CASSTRRGGGGARETQYF. The CDR3 coding sequence is TGTGCCAGCAGCACCCGACGGGGCGGCGGGGGGGCCCGTGAGACCCAGTACTTC.

The chain is built from TRBV11-2 and TRBJ2-1, with 7 nucleotides matching TRBD1. Per the germline V gene, CDR1 is SGHAT and CDR2 is FQNNGV. The CDR3 is 17 amino acids. Unmatched junction bases numbered 14, after V lost 5 bases and J lost 4 bases. CDR3 sequence: CASSIIQGLTMYNEQFF. DNA for the CDR3: TGTGCCAGCAGCATAATACAGGGGCTTACAATGTACAATGAGCAGTTCTTC.

This chain uses TRBV9 with TRBJ1-5; the match to TRBD1 covers 8 bases. The CDR3 has 14 amino acids. After removal of 3 bases from V and 3 bases from J, the junction contained 2 bases not matched to a gene. The germline CDR1 and CDR2 sequences are SGDLS and YYNGEE. The CDR3 DNA follows: TGTGCCAGCAGCGGACAGGGGAACAATCAGCCCCAGCATTTT. As protein: CASSGQGNNQPQHF. The full variable domain, its missing parts supplied by reference TRBV9 and TRBJ1-5, is DSGVTQTPKHLITATGQRVTLRCSPRSGDLSVYWYQQSLDQGLQFLIQYYNGEERAKGNILERFSAQQFPDLHSELNLSSLELGDSALYFCASSGQGNNQPQHFGDGTRLSIL.

Concerning this clonotype: A read error may produce the germline difference seen at one junction end. J is TRBJ2-1 and V is TRBV10-2; TRBD2 agrees at 9 bases. The CDR3 is 13 residues long. Germline lookup yields CDR1 WSHSY and CDR2 SAAADI. CDR3 sequence: CATSAGGPDEQFF. CDR3 nucleotides: TGTGCCACCTCAGCGGGGGGCCCAGACGAGCAGTTCTTC.

The chain carries TRBV28 and TRBJ2-3; D is tentatively TRBD1 or TRBD2 (5 bases each). This CDR3 comprises 13 residues. Germline CDR1 and CDR2: MDHEN and SYDVKM. Between the trimmed V and J ends, which lost 6 bases and 4 bases, there was a span of 11 bases. This chain's CDR3 is CASRLTGPDTQYF. CDR3 nucleotides: TGTGCCAGCAGACTTACGGGGCCAGATACGCAGTATTTT. The entire variable domain, with the rest obtained from reference TRBV28 and TRBJ2-3, is as follows: DVKVTQSSRYLVKRTGEKVFLECVQDMDHENMFWYRQDPGLGLRLIYFSYDVKMKEKGDIPEGYSVSREKKERFSLILESASTNQTSMYLCASRLTGPDTQYFGPGTRLTVL.

J is TRBJ2-3 and V is TRBV5-1; TRBD2 agrees at 8 bases. This CDR3 comprises 14 residues. Germline V gene lookup returns CDR1 SGHRS and CDR2 YFSETQ. V was clipped by 6 bases and J by 2 bases; unmatched bases: 5. The CDR3 loop reads CASKAGGFTDTQYF. DNA for the CDR3: TGCGCCAGCAAGGCGGGGGGCTTCACAGATACGCAGTATTTT.

The sample holds a few counts of this clonotype. This rearrangement joins TRBV15 to TRBJ2-5; D might be TRBD1 or TRBD2, each matching 5 bases. The CDR3 extends over 14 amino acids. Germline V CDR1 and CDR2: LNHNV, YYDKDF (reference sequence). V lost 5 bases to trimming and J lost 1 base, with 11 bases between them. The CDR3 loop is CATSPWDGQETQYF. CDR3 nucleotide sequence: TGTGCCACCAGCCCCTGGGACGGCCAAGAGACCCAGTACTTC. Supplemented by reference TRBV15 and TRBJ2-5, the full variable domain reads DAMVIQNPRYQVTQFGKPVTLSCSQTLNHNVMYWYQQKSSQAPKLLFHYYDKDFNNEADTPDNFQSRRPNTSFCFLDIRSPGLGDTAMYLCATSPWDGQETQYFGPGTRLLVL.

This clonotype was picked up a small number of times. The chain combines TRBV20-1 with TRBJ2-7; 10 nucleotides agree with TRBD1. Germline V gene lookup returns CDR1 DFQATT and CDR2 SNEGSKA (reference sequence). With V trimmed by 2 bases and J by 2 bases, 6 bases remained unmatched. This CDR3 contains 15 residues. The CDR3 DNA is TGCAGTGCTAGAAGAGGGGACAGGGGAACCTACGAGCAGTACTTC. Translated, it gives CSARRGDRGTYEQYF.

The chain uses TRBV20-1 and TRBJ1-2, with D possibly matching TRBD1 (5 bases). V lost 0 bases to trimming and J lost 4 bases, with 12 bases between them. The CDR3 covers 14 residues. The germline V gene has CDR1 DFQATT and CDR2 SNEGSKA (reference sequence). CDR3 bases: TGCAGTGCTAGAGATCACAAGGGACTCTATGGCTACACCTTC. It is translated as CSARDHKGLYGYTF.